This record looks at one T cell receptor beta chain sequence and its context. One end of the junction is discordant with germline, which a read error may explain. This entry comes from a study of T cells in Graves' hyperthyroidism and ophthalmopathy. The TCR beta CDR3 regions underwent amplification using RNA transcripts as the source. An initial round of RT-PCR targeting the TCR CDR3 relied on the HTBI primer set. TCRdb redid the calling of the multiplex PCR reads with MiXCR, one entry per CDR3 protein. Of about 410,000 distinct CDR3 sequences in the sample, 14% to 15% are singletons; the top ten hold under 15%. The CDR3 covers 13 residues. Per the germline V gene, CDR1 is LNHNV and CDR2 is YYDKDF (reference sequence).

The rearrangement links TRBV15 to TRBJ2-3; the D gene is possibly TRBD2 (6 bases). The sequencing sample was made of blood. The sequence was obtained from a man between 18 and 35 years old with Graves' ophthalmopathy. The CDR3, as DNA: TGTGCCACCAGAACCGGGAGCAGAGATACGCAGTATTTT. As protein: CATRTGSRDTQYF.